The sequence of this TCR beta chain was determined in a study of T cell responses to AZD1222 COVID-19 vaccine. Trimming took 1 base from V and 3 from J, leaving 7 bases between them. Germline V lookup: CDR1 LGHDT, CDR2 YNNKEL (reference sequence). The CDR3 extends over 14 amino acids. Assay used: immunoSEQ multiplex PCR; TCRdb lists only in-frame clones, some missing. The sample has around 58,000 clones; around 90% are singletons. The source of this sequence is an adult who received the AZD1222 COVID-19 vaccine. The V gene is TRBV3-1 (or the pseudogene TRBV3-2), the J gene TRBJ1-5; perhaps TRBD1 as D (5 bases). The sample in question was peripheral blood, obtained 28 days after the second AZD1222 dose. The CDR3 DNA sequence: TGTGCCAGCAGCCAAGGAGGGGTCAATCAGCCCCAGCATTTT. It codes for CASSQGGVNQPQHF.